A selection of T cell receptor beta chains follows, all from one sample in a study of OX40 agonist ivuxolimab in advanced cancers. Libraries were prepared by immunoSEQ multiplex PCR; TCRdb keeps only in-frame clonotypes and omits some of them. The repertoire holds around 97,000 clones, with under 85% as singletons. The source material was CD4+ or CD8+ T cells sorted from blood, sampled in a trial of the OX40 agonist ivuxolimab. The receptor source for this set is an adult with an advanced solid tumor such as melanoma, head and neck, liver or kidney cancer. The CDR3 runs from the conserved cysteine through the conserved F or W. The order of the fields is J gene, D gene, V gene, clone size, CDR3 DNA, CDR3 protein. D genes are given only for firm matches. Clone size is not always given. Where it is, it says once, few, many or a class for expanded clones.

TRBJ2-2	TRBD2	TRBV7-3	-	TGTGCCAGCAGCTTAAAAGCGGGGGTGAACACCGGGGAGCTGTTTTTT	CASSLKAGVNTGELFF
TRBJ1-5	-	TRBV5-1	-	TGCGCCAGCAGCTTGGGTGGGGACTTCAATCAGCCCCAGCATTTT	CASSLGGDFNQPQHF
TRBJ2-7	-	TRBV9	-	TGTGCCAGCAGCGTAGAAGTGGGAACCTCCTACGAGCAGTACTTC	CASSVEVGTSYEQYF
TRBJ2-7	TRBD1	TRBV11-2	-	TGTGCCAGCAGCCTGGACAGGGGATATTACGAGCAGTACTTC	CASSLDRGYYEQYF
TRBJ2-7	-	TRBV5-6	-	TGTGCCAGCAGCTCCAGGGGGGGACCCCGGGCCGAGCAGTACTTC	CASSSRGGPRAEQYF
TRBJ1-2	-	TRBV19	once	TGTGCCAGTAGTATAGGTAGGGTTGGCTACACCTTC	CASSIGRVGYTF
TRBJ2-3	TRBD1	TRBV7-9	-	TGTGCCAGCAGCTTTATTAGGGGGCGCGGGACAGATACGCAGTATTTT	CASSFIRGRGTDTQYF
TRBJ2-3	-	TRBV27	-	TGTGCCAGCAGAGTTATAGGGGCGCCCGGCACAGATACGCAGTATTTT	CASRVIGAPGTDTQYF
TRBJ2-6	-	TRBV19	few	TGTGCCAGTAGCCACATACAGGGATCTGGGGCCAACGTCCTGACTTTC	CASSHIQGSGANVLTF
TRBJ1-6	-	TRBV5-1	-	TGCGCCAGCAGCTCCACGGGAGGGAGCGATTCACCCCTCCACTTT	CASSSTGGSDSPLHF
TRBJ1-2	TRBD1	TRBV7-2	-	TGTGCCAGCAGCTTAGCGAGAGGGACAGGGAATGGCTACACCTTC	CASSLARGTGNGYTF
TRBJ2-3	-	TRBV6-1	-	TGTGCCAGCAGTGAATTAGGGAGGAGCAGCACAGATACGCAGTATTTT	CASSELGRSSTDTQYF
TRBJ1-4	TRBD1	TRBV5-1	few	TGCGCCAGCAGCTCCGGGACAGCTGCAACTAATGAAAAACTGTTTTTT	CASSSGTAATNEKLFF
TRBJ1-5	-	TRBV7-8	-	TGTGCCAGCAGCGGCGGATATAGCAATCAGCCCCAGCATTTT	CASSGGYSNQPQHF
TRBJ1-6	-	TRBV12-5	-	TGTGCTAGTGGTTTCGGACCTGATTCACCCCTCCACTTT	CASGFGPDSPLHF
TRBJ1-2	TRBD1	TRBV6-5	-	TGTGCCAGCAGTTTCGACAGGGGTGGCTACACCTTC	CASSFDRGGYTF
TRBJ1-1	TRBD1	TRBV7-9	-	TGTGCCAGCAGCCCGCGGACAGGGGACACTGAAGCTTTCTTT	CASSPRTGDTEAFF
TRBJ1-6	-	TRBV6-1	-	TGTGCCAGCAACATGGGAGAATCACCCCTCCACTTT	CASNMGESPLHF
TRBJ1-5	-	TRBV19	-	TGTGCCAGTAGTATTGAGGGCAGGGAGCATCAGCCCCAGCATTTT	CASSIEGREHQPQHF
TRBJ1-1	-	TRBV19	-	TGTGCCAGTAGTAGGGGGTCTACAGGACCGAACACTGAAGCTTTCTTT	CASSRGSTGPNTEAFF
TRBJ2-7	-	TRBV6-5	once	TGTGCCAGCAGTTACCAACAGGAGACCTACGAGCAGTACTTC	CASSYQQETYEQYF
TRBJ2-2	-	TRBV7-2	-	TGTGCCAGCAGCTTACAGCGAACTCTGCTCACCGGGGAGCTGTTTTTT	CASSLQRTLLTGELFF
TRBJ2-7	-	TRBV6-5	-	TGTGCCAGCAGTTACTCGGGGAACTGGTACGAGCAGTACTTC	CASSYSGNWYEQYF
TRBJ1-6	-	TRBV7-9	-	TGTGCCAGCAGCTTAGATAATTCACCCCTCCACTTT	CASSLDNSPLHF
TRBJ2-3	-	TRBV2	-	TGTGCCAGCAGACGAGGTATCGATACGCAGTATTTT	CASRRGIDTQYF
TRBJ2-7	-	TRBV7-9	few	TGTGCCAGCAGCTTAGGTGGCGGCTCCTACGAGCAGTACTTC	CASSLGGGSYEQYF
TRBJ2-3	TRBD1	TRBV7-9	-	TGTGCCAATTCCCCCTGGACAGGGCGGGGACCAGATACGCAGTATTTT	CANSPWTGRGPDTQYF
TRBJ1-2	TRBD1	TRBV5-1	-	TGCGCCAGCAGCCCACATATTTTCCGGGACAGCAGTCTAAACTATGGCTACACCTTC	CASSPHIFRDSSLNYGYTF
TRBJ2-5	-	TRBV6-5	-	TGTGCCAGCAGATCTCCGGGTCCGGAGACCCAGTACTTC	CASRSPGPETQYF
TRBJ1-2	TRBD1	TRBV6-1	-	TGTGCCAGCAGTGGTCCGACAGGGGGCGTCTGGAATGGCTACACCTTC	CASSGPTGGVWNGYTF
TRBJ1-2	TRBD1	TRBV2	medium-sized	TGTGCCAGCAGTGAATCGACAGGGGCCCAAGGTGGCTACACCTTC	CASSESTGAQGGYTF
TRBJ2-3	-	TRBV5-1	-	TGCGCCAGCACACGGGACAGCACAGATACGCAGTATTTT	CASTRDSTDTQYF
TRBJ2-1	-	TRBV9	-	TGTGCCAGCACCCGTAGCGGCCTTTACAATGAGCAGTTCTTC	CASTRSGLYNEQFF
TRBJ2-7	-	TRBV6-6	-	TGTGCCAGCAGTTTATGGGGGGGGCCAGACTACGAGCAGTACTTC	CASSLWGGPDYEQYF
TRBJ1-2	TRBD1	TRBV10-3	-	TGTGCCATCAGTGAGTCGAACCAGGGGGCGCGTAATGGCTACACCTTC	CAISESNQGARNGYTF
TRBJ2-2	-	TRBV6-5	-	TGTGCCAGCAGATTTAGGAATTCCGGGGAGCTGTTTTTT	CASRFRNSGELFF
TRBJ1-5	-	TRBV4-2	-	TGTGCCAGCAGCCAGGGAGGGTTGCAGCCCCAGCATTTT	CASSQGGLQPQHF
TRBJ2-2	-	TRBV5-1	-	TGCGCCAGCAGCCTACCTACACGGAACACCGGGGAGCTGTTTTTT	CASSLPTRNTGELFF
TRBJ1-2	-	TRBV28	-	TGTGCCAGCAGTGGGGAACCCTATGGCTACACCTTC	CASSGEPYGYTF
TRBJ1-5	TRBD1	TRBV6-1	few	TGTGCCAGCAGTACGACAGGGTTCAATCAGCCCCAGCATTTT	CASSTTGFNQPQHF
TRBJ1-1	-	TRBV29-1	-	TGCAGCGTCCACCAGGGTCGCACTGAAGCTTTCTTT	CSVHQGRTEAFF
TRBJ2-7	-	TRBV7-2	-	TGTGCCAGCAGCTCTGGGGGGACAACCACCTACGAGCAGTACTTC	CASSSGGTTTYEQYF
TRBJ1-1	-	TRBV7-8	-	TGTGCCAGCAGCTTAGAGAGAAGGAGTACCGGAGGGGCTTTCTTT	CASSLERRSTGGAFF
TRBJ2-7	-	TRBV27	-	TGTGCCAGCAGCCATACCGGGACCTCGTACGAGCAGTACTTC	CASSHTGTSYEQYF
TRBJ2-5	TRBD1	TRBV19	-	TGTGCCAGTAGTATGGGCAGGGGGCTTAGTGAGACCCAGTACTTC	CASSMGRGLSETQYF
TRBJ2-3	TRBD1	TRBV6-5	-	TGTGCCAGCAGTTACTCGGGCACAGGGGCCACAGATACGCAGTATTTT	CASSYSGTGATDTQYF